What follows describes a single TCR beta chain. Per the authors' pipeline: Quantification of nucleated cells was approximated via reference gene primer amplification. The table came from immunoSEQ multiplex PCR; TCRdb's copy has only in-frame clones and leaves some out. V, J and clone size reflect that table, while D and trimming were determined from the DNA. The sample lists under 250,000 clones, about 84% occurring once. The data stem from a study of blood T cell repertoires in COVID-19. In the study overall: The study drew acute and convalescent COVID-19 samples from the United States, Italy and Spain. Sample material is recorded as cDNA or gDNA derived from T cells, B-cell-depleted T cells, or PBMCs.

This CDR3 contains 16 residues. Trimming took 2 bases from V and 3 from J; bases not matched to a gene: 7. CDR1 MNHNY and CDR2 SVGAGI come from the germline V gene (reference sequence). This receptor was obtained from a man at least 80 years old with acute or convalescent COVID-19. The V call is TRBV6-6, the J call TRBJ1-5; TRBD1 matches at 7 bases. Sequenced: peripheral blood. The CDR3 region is CASSYRDRELNQPQHF. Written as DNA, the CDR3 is TGTGCCAGCAGTTACCGAGACAGGGAACTCAATCAGCCCCAGCATTTT.